A single sample is the source of the 29 T cell receptor beta chains below, sequenced in a study of blood T cell repertoires in COVID-19. Here immunoSEQ multiplex PCR was the method, and the copy in TCRdb shows in-frame clones only, minus some. Of 55,000 to 75,000 clones in the sample, just under 85% are singletons; the top ten hold roughly 27%. The sequencing input was peripheral blood. The receptors stem from a man aged 65 to 79 with acute or convalescent COVID-19.

Comments on this clone: This specimen includes other DNA sequences encoding the same CDR3. This sequence joins TRBV27 and TRBJ1-6; D is unclear. In germline, CDR1 is MNHEY, CDR2 SMNVEV (reference sequence). Trimming left V 3 bases short and J 0 bases short, with 6 bases between. The CDR3 consists of 15 residues. This CDR3 is CASSLRSSYNSPLHF. CDR3 DNA sequence: TGTGCCAGCAGTTTGAGGAGCTCCTATAATTCACCCCTCCACTTT.

The rearrangement links TRBV7-2 to TRBJ2-7; 9 positions match TRBD2. The CDR3 is 15 amino acids. Germline loops: CDR1 SGHTA, CDR2 FQGNSA. Trimming removed 5 bases from V and 2 bases from J; junction bases left unmatched: 7. The CDR3 loop reads CASSPSRLAAYEQYF. In DNA form, the CDR3 reads TGTGCCAGCAGCCCCTCCCGACTAGCGGCCTACGAGCAGTACTTC. Variable domain in full (rest from reference TRBV7-2 and TRBJ2-7): GAGVSQSPSNKVTEKGKDVELRCDPISGHTALYWYRQSLGQGLEFLIYFQGNSAPDKSGLPSDRFSAERTGGSVSTLTIQRTQQEDSAVYLCASSPSRLAAYEQYFGPGTRLTVT.

The chain couples TRBV11-2 to TRBJ2-7; D is possibly TRBD2 (6 bases). Trimming cost V 2 bases and J 0 bases, with 14 bases left between them. The V gene's germline CDR1 is SGHAT and CDR2 FQNNGV. The CDR3 has 16 amino acids. The CDR3 reads CASSLLSGSGSYEQYF. CDR3 coding DNA: TGTGCCAGCAGCTTACTTAGTGGTAGCGGCTCCTACGAGCAGTACTTC.

This clone was recorded only once. The chain recombines TRBV5-1 with TRBJ1-1; 8 bases are a match to TRBD1. The V gene's germline CDR1 is SGHRS and CDR2 YFSETQ. After removal of 4 bases from V and 4 bases from J, the junction contained 6 bases not matched to a gene. CDR3 size: 14 residues. In DNA form, the CDR3 reads TGCGCCAGCAGCCCCCAGGGGGCGCCCACTGAAGCTTTCTTT. Encoded protein: CASSPQGAPTEAFF.

The rearrangement uses TRBV19 and TRBJ1-2, with D perhaps TRBD1 (6 bases). CDR3 length equals 14 residues. The V and J ends lost 5 bases and 7 bases respectively, with 17 bases between them. Per the germline V gene, CDR1 is LNHDA and CDR2 is SQIVND (reference sequence). CDR3 region: CASSPPTGSGGYTF. CDR3 in DNA: TGTGCCAGTAGTCCCCCCACAGGGAGTGGTGGCTACACCTTC. Supplemented by reference TRBV19 and TRBJ1-2, the full variable domain reads DGGITQSPKYLFRKEGQNVTLSCEQNLNHDAMYWYRQDPGQGLRLIYYSQIVNDFQKGDIAEGYSVSREKKESFPLTVTSAQKNPTAFYLCASSPPTGSGGYTFGSGTRLTVV.

This clone has just one count. The chain employs TRBV30 and TRBJ1-5; D is unclear. The CDR3 length is 13 residues. Germline-derived CDR1 and CDR2 are GTSNPN and SVGIG (reference sequence). V lost 2 bases and J 3 bases, leaving 8 bases between the germline ends. CDR3 nucleotides: TGTGCCTGGAGTAACGAGCTCAATCAGCCCCAGCATTTT. It is translated as CAWSNELNQPQHF.

This chain uses TRBV7-6 with TRBJ2-3, with 10 bases fitting TRBD2. Trimming removed 3 bases from V and 4 bases from J; junction bases left unmatched: 10. From germline, CDR1 is SGHVS and CDR2 FNYEAQ. The CDR3 is made up of 17 amino acids. The CDR3 DNA is TGTGCCAGCAGCTTGGGGGCTAGCGGGAGTTGGGCAGATACGCAGTATTTT. Residues: CASSLGASGSWADTQYF.

The rearrangement links TRBV7-9 to TRBJ1-2; TRBD1 agrees at 8 bases. V trimming: 4 bases; J trimming: 7 bases; junction bases outside the gene matches: 5. The CDR3 is 13 amino acids. Germline V gene lookup returns CDR1 SEHNR and CDR2 FQNEAQ (reference sequence). DNA of the CDR3: TGTGCCAGCAGCTACCAGGGGGCGGCTGGCTACACCTTC. Translating it yields CASSYQGAAGYTF.

CDR3 sequence: CASSLTRSTDTQYF. In nucleotides, the CDR3 is TGTGCCAGCAGTCTTACCCGGTCCACAGATACGCAGTATTTT. The chain links TRBV6-5 to TRBJ2-3, with D unresolved. CDR1 MNHEY and CDR2 SVGAGI come from the germline V gene. Trimming pared 5 bases from V and 2 bases from J, leaving 11 bases between. The CDR3 loop spans 14 amino acids.

The chain carries TRBV6-4 and TRBJ1-3; D not certain. CDR1 MRHNA and CDR2 SNTAGT come from the germline V gene. The CDR3 spans 16 residues. Trimming left V 4 bases short and J 4 bases short, with 17 bases between. The CDR3 sequence: CASSGASFRLGNTIYF. The CDR3 DNA follows: TGTGCCAGCAGTGGGGCCAGTTTTCGTTTGGGAAACACCATATATTTT.

The chain is built from TRBV5-1 and TRBJ2-2; 10 positions match TRBD2. CDR3 length equals 14 residues. Trimming removed 4 bases from V and 8 bases from J; junction bases left unmatched: 5. Per the germline V gene, CDR1 is SGHRS and CDR2 is YFSETQ. CDR3: CASSVGTSVGELFF. The CDR3 DNA sequence: TGCGCCAGCAGCGTAGGGACTAGCGTGGGGGAGCTGTTTTTT.

The chain uses TRBV28 and TRBJ1-2; TRBD1 might be the D (6 bases). Germline V gives CDR1 MDHEN, CDR2 SYDVKM. The CDR3 length is 12 residues. V lost 7 bases and J lost 8, with 14 bases in between. The CDR3 DNA follows: TGTGCCAGCACCTCAAACAGGGCCGGCTACACCTTC. As protein: CASTSNRAGYTF.

V is TRBV27 and J is TRBJ1-1, with D maybe TRBD1 (5 bases). Germline loops: CDR1 MNHEY, CDR2 SMNVEV (reference sequence). The ends were cut back, 3 bases at V and 0 bases at J, with 26 bases in the middle. There are 20 residues in the CDR3. CDR3 coding DNA: TGTGCCAGCAGTTTTACCGGGACTGACTCCGAGCTTATTATGAACACTGAAGCTTTCTTT. Protein sequence: CASSFTGTDSELIMNTEAFF.

The chain couples TRBV7-9 to TRBJ2-3; a weak D match, TRBD2 (6 bases). V was cut by 5 bases and J by 0 bases, with 12 bases left in between. Germline assignment: CDR1 SEHNR and CDR2 FQNEAQ (reference sequence). CDR3 length equals 15 residues. CDR3 in DNA: TGTGCCAGCAGCAGTGACGGGACTAGCACAGATACGCAGTATTTT. It yields the protein CASSSDGTSTDTQYF.

The rearrangement joins TRBV7-8 to TRBJ1-6; 8 positions agree with TRBD1. The germline CDR1 and CDR2 sequences are SGHVS and FQNEAQ. V dropped 5 bases and J dropped 0; count of bases not matched to a gene: 21. The CDR3 length is 22 residues. The CDR3 sequence: CASSREASSGQGFFSYNSPLHF. In DNA, the CDR3 is TGTGCCAGCAGCCGAGAAGCTTCCTCAGGACAGGGATTCTTCTCCTATAATTCACCCCTCCACTTT.

The chain recombines TRBV19 with TRBJ2-6, with 7 nucleotides matching TRBD1. Per germline, CDR1 LNHDA and CDR2 SQIVND (reference sequence). The length of the CDR3 is 18 residues. The V gene end was trimmed by 3 bases and the J gene end by 0 bases; junction bases not matched to a gene: 8. CDR3 DNA sequence: TGTGCCAGTAGTATCGGGACAGACCGACACTCTGGGGCCAACGTCCTGACTTTC. This encodes CASSIGTDRHSGANVLTF.

The rearrangement uses TRBV5-1 and TRBJ2-3; 7 bases match TRBD1. Trimming removed 2 bases from V and 2 bases from J; junction bases left unmatched: 2. Germline V gene lookup returns CDR1 SGHRS and CDR2 YFSETQ. This CDR3 spans 14 amino acids. The CDR3 here is CASSLGQATDTQYF. DNA of the CDR3: TGCGCCAGCAGCTTAGGACAGGCCACAGATACGCAGTATTTT.

The CDR3 reads CASSQAVGTGATYNEQFF. In nucleotides, the CDR3 is TGTGCCAGCAGCCAAGCAGTGGGGACAGGGGCGACTTACAATGAGCAGTTCTTC. The rearrangement joins TRBV3-1 (or the pseudogene TRBV3-2) to TRBJ2-1; TRBD1 agrees at 10 bases. From germline, CDR1 is LGHDT and CDR2 YNNKEL (reference sequence). This CDR3 is 18 amino acids long. V lost 1 base, J lost 4 bases, and 10 bases stayed unmatched.

CDR3 region: CATGQGAALRGELFF. CDR3 nucleotides: TGTGCCACCGGACAGGGGGCGGCCCTCCGGGGGGAGCTGTTTTTT. The chain links TRBV24-1 to TRBJ2-2; 11 bases map to TRBD1. The V and J ends lost 9 bases and 8 bases, in that order; junction bases with no gene match: 10. This CDR3 contains 15 residues. Per the germline V gene, CDR1 is KGHDR and CDR2 is SFDVKD.

A few counts support this clone. The gene calls are TRBV7-2 and TRBJ2-7, with D possibly matching TRBD2 (6 bases). Trimming cost V 3 bases and J 2 bases, with 8 bases left between them. The length of the CDR3 is 13 residues. The germline gives CDR1 SGHTA, CDR2 FQGNSA. This CDR3 is CASSFGGTYEQYF. CDR3 nucleotides: TGTGCCAGCAGCTTCGGGGGAACCTACGAGCAGTACTTC. Based on the CDR3 plus reference TRBV7-2 and TRBJ2-7, the full variable domain is GAGVSQSPSNKVTEKGKDVELRCDPISGHTALYWYRQSLGQGLEFLIYFQGNSAPDKSGLPSDRFSAERTGGSVSTLTIQRTQQEDSAVYLCASSFGGTYEQYFGPGTRLTVT.

V is TRBV7-3 and J is TRBJ1-1, with D possibly being TRBD1 (6 bases). The germline V and J ends were trimmed by 0 bases and 0 bases, with 8 bases remaining between them. This CDR3 spans 15 amino acids. The germline V gene encodes CDR1 SGHTA and CDR2 FQGTGA. CDR3 DNA: TGTGCCAGCAGCTTAACACAGGGTATGAACACTGAAGCTTTCTTT. Its protein product is CASSLTQGMNTEAFF.

V gene TRBV12-3 or TRBV12-4 combines with J gene TRBJ2-7, with unresolved D. The CDR3 sequence is 12 residues long. Trimming removed 5 bases at V and 1 base at J, with 6 bases between. The CDR3 protein is CASSDFSYEQYF. The CDR3 nucleotides read TGTGCCAGCAGTGACTTTTCCTACGAGCAGTACTTC.

The genes are TRBV9 and TRBJ1-2; the D is unclear. Trimming pared 4 bases from V and 1 base from J, leaving 20 bases between. This CDR3 has 17 residues. From germline, CDR1 is SGDLS and CDR2 YYNGEE. The CDR3 reads CASSPPPGRRNNYGYTF. CDR3 bases: TGTGCCAGCAGCCCCCCGCCGGGCAGGAGGAATAACTATGGCTACACCTTC.

With regard to this clone: Mismatch with germline at one junction end may stem from a read error. V gene TRBV2 combines with J gene TRBJ2-1; D unclear. CDR1 and CDR2 from the germline V gene are SNHLY and FYNNEI. The CDR3 has 12 amino acids. CDR3 sequence: CASSSNDNKQFF. CDR3 DNA sequence: TGTGCCAGCAGTAGTAATGACAATAAGCAGTTCTTC.

This chain connects TRBV30 to TRBJ2-6, with 8 bases matching TRBD1. Looked up from germline, CDR1 is GTSNPN and CDR2 is SVGIG (reference sequence). This CDR3 contains 21 residues. The J segment lost 0 bases and the V segment lost 0 bases, leaving 16 bases of the junction unmatched. The CDR3 sequence is CAWSVRRGTGGRFSGANVLTF. The CDR3 nucleotides read TGTGCCTGGAGTGTACGAAGGGGGACAGGAGGCCGGTTCTCTGGGGCCAACGTCCTGACTTTC.

This sequence joins TRBV3-1 (or the pseudogene TRBV3-2) and TRBJ2-7, with D unclear. The ends were cut back, 4 bases at V and 1 base at J, with 8 bases in the middle. Germline lookup yields CDR1 LGHDT and CDR2 YNNKEL (reference sequence). CDR3 length: 13 residues. Here the CDR3 reads CASSRAESYEQYF. DNA for the CDR3: TGTGCCAGCAGCCGGGCTGAGTCCTACGAGCAGTACTTC.

The J gene is TRBJ2-5, the V gene TRBV3-1 (or the pseudogene TRBV3-2); 9 nucleotides agree with TRBD2. This CDR3 region has 17 residues. Germline CDR1 reads LGHDT; CDR2 reads YNNKEL (reference sequence). Trimming removed 4 bases from V and 3 bases from J; junction bases left unmatched: 12. Here the CDR3 DNA reads TGTGCCAGCAGCCCTGGGGCTGGTATAGCGGGAGAAGAGACCCAGTACTTC. Translating it yields CASSPGAGIAGEETQYF.

The genes are TRBV5-1 and TRBJ1-1; TRBD1 is a possible D gene (5 bases). The CDR3 covers 14 residues. Germline CDR1 and CDR2: SGHRS and YFSETQ. The V end lost 4 bases, the J end lost 4 bases, and 14 bases lay between the germline ends. In nucleotides, the CDR3 is TGCGCCAGCAGCAGCGCAGGGTTTATCACTGAAGCTTTCTTT. The encoded protein is CASSSAGFITEAFF.

V gene TRBV5-3 combines with J gene TRBJ2-1, with 10 bases aligning to TRBD2. TRBV5-3 is filed as an ORF, its function uncertain. CDR3 length: 18 residues. V lost 4 bases and J lost 4; bases outside the gene matches: 14. The chain's CDR3 is CARSRIWLAGELYNEQFF. CDR3 nucleotides: TGTGCCAGAAGCAGAATTTGGCTAGCGGGAGAACTGTACAATGAGCAGTTCTTC.